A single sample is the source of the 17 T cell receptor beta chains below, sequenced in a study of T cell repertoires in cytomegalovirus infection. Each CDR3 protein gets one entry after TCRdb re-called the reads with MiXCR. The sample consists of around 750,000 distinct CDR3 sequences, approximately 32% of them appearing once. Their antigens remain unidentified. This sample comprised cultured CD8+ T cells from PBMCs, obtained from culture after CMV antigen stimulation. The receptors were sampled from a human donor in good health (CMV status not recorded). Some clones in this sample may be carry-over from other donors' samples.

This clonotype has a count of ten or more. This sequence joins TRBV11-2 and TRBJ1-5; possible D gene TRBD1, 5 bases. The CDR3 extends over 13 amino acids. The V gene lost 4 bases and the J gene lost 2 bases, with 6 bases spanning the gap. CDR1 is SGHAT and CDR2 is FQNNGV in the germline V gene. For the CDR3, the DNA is TGTGCCAGCAGCTGGGACCGCAATCAGCCCCAGCATTTT. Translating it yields CASSWDRNQPQHF.

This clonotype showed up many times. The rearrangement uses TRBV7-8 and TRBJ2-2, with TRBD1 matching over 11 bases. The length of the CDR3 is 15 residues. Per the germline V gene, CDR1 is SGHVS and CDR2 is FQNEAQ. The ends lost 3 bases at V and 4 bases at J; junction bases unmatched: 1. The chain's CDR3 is CASSLDRGRTGELFF. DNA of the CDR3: TGTGCCAGCAGCTTGGACAGGGGGCGCACCGGGGAGCTGTTTTTT.

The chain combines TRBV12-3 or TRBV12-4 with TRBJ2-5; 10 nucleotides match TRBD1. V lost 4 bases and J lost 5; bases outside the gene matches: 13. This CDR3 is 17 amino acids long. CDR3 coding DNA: TGTGCCAGCAGTTATGCCGGGACAGGGGCCAGTGGGGAGACCCAGTACTTC. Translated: CASSYAGTGASGETQYF.

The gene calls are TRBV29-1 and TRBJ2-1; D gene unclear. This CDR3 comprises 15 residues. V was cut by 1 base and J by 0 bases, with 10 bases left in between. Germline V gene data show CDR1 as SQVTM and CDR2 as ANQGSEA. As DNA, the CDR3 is TGCAGCGTTGAAGTCGCGGCTAGCTCCTACAATGAGCAGTTCTTC. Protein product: CSVEVAASSYNEQFF.

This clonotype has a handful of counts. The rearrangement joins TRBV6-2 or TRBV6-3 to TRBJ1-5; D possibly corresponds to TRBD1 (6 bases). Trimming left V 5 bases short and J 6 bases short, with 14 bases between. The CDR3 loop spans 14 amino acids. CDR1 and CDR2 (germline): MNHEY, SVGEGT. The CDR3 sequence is CASSLQGYVQPQHF. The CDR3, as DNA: TGTGCCAGCAGTCTACAGGGATACGTTCAGCCCCAGCATTTT.

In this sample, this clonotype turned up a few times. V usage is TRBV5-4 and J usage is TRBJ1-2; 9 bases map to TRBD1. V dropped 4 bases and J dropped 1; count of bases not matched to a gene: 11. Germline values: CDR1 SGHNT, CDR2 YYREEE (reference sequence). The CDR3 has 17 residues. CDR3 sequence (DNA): TGTGCCAGCAGCATCCCGGACAGGGGCCTATTTAACTATGGCTACACCTTC. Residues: CASSIPDRGLFNYGYTF.

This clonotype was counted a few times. The CDR3 sequence: CASSYGITYEQYF. As DNA, the CDR3 is TGTGCCAGCAGTTACGGGATTACCTACGAGCAGTACTTC. The chain recombines TRBV6-5 with TRBJ2-7; D gene unclear. The CDR3 extends over 13 amino acids. V was clipped by 2 bases and J by 2 bases, with 7 bases between them. Germline assignment: CDR1 MNHEY and CDR2 SVGAGI.

CDR3 region: CASSLTGQVIDGYTF. The CDR3 DNA reads TGTGCCAGTAGTCTTACTGGACAGGTCATCGATGGCTACACCTTC. This chain links TRBV19 with TRBJ1-2; TRBD1 aligns across 7 bases. Germline V gene lookup returns CDR1 LNHDA and CDR2 SQIVND (reference sequence). J was trimmed by 6 bases and V by 5 bases; bases with no gene match: 12. The CDR3 spans 15 residues.

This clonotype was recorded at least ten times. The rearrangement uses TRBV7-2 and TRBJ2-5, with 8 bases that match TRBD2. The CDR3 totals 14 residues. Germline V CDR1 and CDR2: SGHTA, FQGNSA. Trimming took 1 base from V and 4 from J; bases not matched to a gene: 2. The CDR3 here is CASSLETSVETQYF. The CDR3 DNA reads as TGTGCCAGCAGCTTAGAGACTAGCGTAGAGACCCAGTACTTC.

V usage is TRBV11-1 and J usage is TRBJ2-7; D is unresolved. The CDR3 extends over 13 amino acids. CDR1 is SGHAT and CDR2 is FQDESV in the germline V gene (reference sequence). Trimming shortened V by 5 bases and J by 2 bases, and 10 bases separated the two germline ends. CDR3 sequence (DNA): TGTGCCAGCAGCCCCTCAGGACCCTACGAGCAGTACTTC. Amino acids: CASSPSGPYEQYF.

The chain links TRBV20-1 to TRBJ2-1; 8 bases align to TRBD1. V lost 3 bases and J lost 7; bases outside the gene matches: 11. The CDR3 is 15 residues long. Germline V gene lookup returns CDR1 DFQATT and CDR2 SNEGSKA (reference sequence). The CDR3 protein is CSARNHQGAGNEQFF. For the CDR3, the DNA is TGCAGTGCTAGGAACCATCAGGGGGCGGGTAATGAGCAGTTCTTC.

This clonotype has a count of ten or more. CDR3 sequence: CASSGLVDTQYF. The DNA of the CDR3 is TGTGCCAGCAGCGGCTTAGTGGATACGCAGTATTTT. This sequence joins TRBV7-9 and TRBJ2-3; D is uncertain. The ends were cut back, 5 bases at V and 6 bases at J, with 9 bases in the middle. The CDR3 consists of 12 residues. Germline-derived CDR1 and CDR2 are SEHNR and FQNEAQ (reference sequence).

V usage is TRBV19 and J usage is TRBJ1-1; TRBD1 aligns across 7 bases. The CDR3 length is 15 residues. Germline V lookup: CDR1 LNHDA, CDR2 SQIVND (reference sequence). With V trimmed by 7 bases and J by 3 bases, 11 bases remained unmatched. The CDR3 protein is CASTAKTGIDTEAFF. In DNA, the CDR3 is TGTGCCAGTACAGCTAAGACAGGGATTGACACTGAAGCTTTCTTT.

The CDR3 sequence: CASSLIQGALRDEQFF. CDR3 DNA: TGTGCCAGCAGTCTCATACAGGGAGCCCTCAGGGATGAGCAGTTCTTC. The chain links TRBV6-5 to TRBJ2-1, with a tentative D call TRBD1 (6 bases). The V end lost 5 bases, the J end lost 8 bases, and 22 bases lay between the germline ends. The CDR3 spans 16 residues. The germline V gene has CDR1 MNHEY and CDR2 SVGAGI.

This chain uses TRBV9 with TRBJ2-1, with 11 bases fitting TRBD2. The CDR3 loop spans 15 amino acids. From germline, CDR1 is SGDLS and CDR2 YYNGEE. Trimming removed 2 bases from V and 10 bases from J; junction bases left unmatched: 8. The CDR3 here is CASSVSGGAAGEQFF. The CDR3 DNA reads TGTGCCAGCAGCGTTAGCGGGGGGGCCGCAGGCGAGCAGTTCTTC.

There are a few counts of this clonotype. Here the CDR3 DNA reads TGTGCCAGCAGCCCCGGACTGTATCCCTACGAGCAGTACGTC. It codes for CASSPGLYPYEQYV. V gene TRBV7-2 combines with J gene TRBJ2-7; tentatively, D is TRBD2 (5 bases). V was clipped by 5 bases and J by 2 bases, with 13 bases between them. Germline V gene sequence: CDR1 SGHTA, CDR2 FQGNSA. The length of the CDR3 is 14 residues.

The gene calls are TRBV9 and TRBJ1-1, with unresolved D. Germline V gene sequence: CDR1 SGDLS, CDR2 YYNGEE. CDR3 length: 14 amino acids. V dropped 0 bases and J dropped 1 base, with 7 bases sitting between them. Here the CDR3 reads CASSVATENTEAFF. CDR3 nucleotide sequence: TGTGCCAGCAGCGTAGCTACCGAGAACACTGAAGCTTTCTTT.